This is a list of T cell receptor beta chains from one sample in a study of cytomegalovirus exposure and HLA in healthy donors. TCRdb's copy holds only in-frame clones and misses some; the assay was immunoSEQ multiplex PCR. The data hold under 110,000 clones, with roughly 74% observed a single time. Sequenced: PBMCs. The receptors come from a woman in her thirties or forties in good health and CMV-seronegative. Both conserved end residues are part of each CDR3. D genes are given only for firm matches. Clone size is stated in some rows and not others, as once, few, many or a class when expanded.

D,J,size,V,CDR3,DNA
TRBD1,TRBJ2-6,NA,TRBV25-1,CASSGRDRGSGANVLTF,TGTGCCAGCAGTGGCCGGGACAGGGGCTCTGGGGCCAACGTCCTGACTTTC
TRBD1,TRBJ1-3,once,TRBV15,CATSSTPGQRNTIYF,TGTGCCACCAGCAGCACCCCGGGACAGCGAAACACCATATATTTT
NA,TRBJ2-3,once,TRBV25-1,CASSDAENTDTQYF,TGTGCCAGCAGCGACGCGGAGAACACAGATACGCAGTATTTT
NA,TRBJ1-4,NA,TRBV6-5,CASMVSSLFF,TGTGCCAGCATGGTTTCCTCCCTATTTTTT
NA,TRBJ2-7,NA,TRBV7-9,CASSLEGQIYEQYF,TGTGCCAGCAGCTTAGAAGGACAGATCTACGAGCAGTATTTC
NA,TRBJ2-1,NA,TRBV7-2,CASSLVLVGVGPFF,TGTGCCAGCAGCTTAGTCCTGGTAGGGGTGGGTCCGTTCTTC
NA,TRBJ1-1,NA,TRBV28,CASTLTGNTEAFF,TGTGCCAGCACCCTAACAGGGAACACTGAAGCTTTCTTT
NA,TRBJ2-7,NA,TRBV11-2,CASSGERQTYYEQYF,TGTGCCAGCAGCGGCGAGCGACAGACATACTACGAGCAGTACTTC
TRBD1,TRBJ1-4,few,TRBV15,CATSREGDSVNEKLFF,TGTGCCACCAGCAGGGAGGGGGACAGCGTTAATGAAAAACTGTTTTTT
TRBD1,TRBJ2-1,NA,TRBV6-1,CASSEALRGPGGDDEQFF,TGTGCCAGCAGTGAAGCGCTTCGAGGGCCAGGGGGCGACGATGAGCAGTTCTTC
TRBD1,TRBJ2-6,few,TRBV11-3,CASSPAREGARGANVLTF,TGTGCCAGCAGCCCAGCACGTGAGGGGGCGCGAGGGGCCAACGTCCTGACTTTC
NA,TRBJ1-3,NA,TRBV18,CASSPSGGIRNTIYF,TGTGCCAGCTCACCATCCGGGGGGATCCGGAACACCATATATTTT
NA,TRBJ2-7,NA,TRBV9,CASSELAEAYEQYF,TGTGCCAGCAGCGAATTAGCGGAGGCCTACGAGCAGTACTTC
NA,TRBJ2-7,NA,TRBV6-1,CASTTQGYEQYF,TGTGCCAGCACCACACAGGGATACGAGCAGTACTTC
NA,TRBJ2-7,few,TRBV6-5,CASTRGQYASYEQYF,TGTGCCAGCACTCGCGGCCAATATGCCTCCTACGAGCAGTACTTC
TRBD2,TRBJ2-5,NA,TRBV9,CASSVGGRGGQETQYF,TGTGCCAGCAGCGTAGGAGGGCGGGGGGGCCAAGAGACCCAGTACTTC
NA,TRBJ1-6,NA,TRBV6-1,CASSGSGIGSPLHF,TGTGCCAGCAGTGGGTCAGGGATTGGTTCACCCCTCCACTTT
TRBD1,TRBJ2-7,NA,TRBV28,CASTLRTGLKDEQYF,TGTGCCAGCACCCTTCGGACAGGGTTAAAGGACGAGCAGTACTTC
NA,TRBJ2-7,few,TRBV14,CASSQERRALDGEQYF,TGTGCCAGCAGCCAAGAGCGGAGGGCTCTTGACGGCGAGCAGTACTTC
TRBD1,TRBJ1-2,NA,TRBV7-9,CSSSPGTENYGYTF,TGTTCCAGCAGCCCGGGGACAGAGAACTATGGCTACACCTTC
NA,TRBJ2-1,NA,TRBV27,CASSLDSYNEQFF,TGTGCCAGCAGTTTGGACAGCTACAATGAGCAGTTCTTC
NA,TRBJ2-5,NA,TRBV6-5,CASTRGAGGETQYF,TGTGCCAGCACACGGGGGGCAGGAGGGGAGACCCAGTACTTC
TRBD1,TRBJ1-1,NA,TRBV7-9,CASSKTGQIEAFF,TGTGCCAGCAGCAAGACGGGACAGATTGAAGCTTTCTTT
TRBD1,TRBJ2-7,NA,TRBV4-3,CASSQSRGPYEQYF,TGCGCCAGCAGTCAATCGAGGGGGCCCTACGAGCAGTACTTC
TRBD2,TRBJ2-7,once,TRBV18,CASSPTSGRAGGDEQYF,TGTGCCAGCTCACCAACTAGCGGGAGGGCCGGAGGGGACGAGCAGTACTTC
NA,TRBJ1-1,few,TRBV28,CASSSGQYEAFF,TGTGCCAGCAGTTCCGGACAGTATGAAGCTTTCTTT
TRBD2,TRBJ2-3,once,TRBV9,CASSVSSGGAGDTQYF,TGTGCCAGCAGCGTATCTAGCGGGGGGGCCGGAGATACGCAGTATTTT
TRBD1,TRBJ1-2,once,TRBV6-6,CASSLVGGNGYTF,TGTGCCAGCAGTTTGGTAGGGGGCAATGGCTACACCTTC
NA,TRBJ1-6,NA,TRBV23-1,CASSQSGGSSYNSPLHF,TGCGCCAGCAGTCAATCCGGAGGAAGCTCCTATAATTCACCCCTCCACTTT
NA,TRBJ2-3,NA,TRBV6-1,CASKGGGDTQYF,TGTGCCAGCAAGGGAGGGGGGGATACGCAGTATTTT
NA,TRBJ1-2,NA,TRBV2,CASMSVRNYGYTF,TGTGCCAGCATGAGTGTCAGGAACTATGGCTACACCTTC
TRBD2,TRBJ2-7,NA,TRBV7-9,CSSSFDGRAYEQYF,TGTTCCAGCAGCTTCGACGGGAGGGCCTACGAGCAGTACTTC
NA,TRBJ2-3,NA,TRBV9,CASSDTQGLGTDTQYF,TGTGCCAGCAGCGATACACAGGGCCTAGGCACAGATACGCAGTATTTT
TRBD2,TRBJ2-3,NA,TRBV27,CASSSEGVAGGPDTQYF,TGTGCCAGCAGTTCGGAGGGCGTGGCGGGAGGGCCGGATACGCAGTATTTT
NA,TRBJ1-5,NA,TRBV10-3,CAISVQGMGQPQHF,TGTGCCATCAGTGTGCAGGGGATGGGGCAGCCCCAGCATTTT
NA,TRBJ1-2,NA,TRBV4-1,CASSQDEERNYGYTF,TGCGCCAGCAGCCAAGATGAGGAGAGGAACTATGGCTACACCTTC
TRBD2,TRBJ2-3,NA,TRBV2,CASKPLAGETDTQYF,TGTGCCAGCAAGCCACTAGCGGGTGAAACAGATACGCAGTATTTT